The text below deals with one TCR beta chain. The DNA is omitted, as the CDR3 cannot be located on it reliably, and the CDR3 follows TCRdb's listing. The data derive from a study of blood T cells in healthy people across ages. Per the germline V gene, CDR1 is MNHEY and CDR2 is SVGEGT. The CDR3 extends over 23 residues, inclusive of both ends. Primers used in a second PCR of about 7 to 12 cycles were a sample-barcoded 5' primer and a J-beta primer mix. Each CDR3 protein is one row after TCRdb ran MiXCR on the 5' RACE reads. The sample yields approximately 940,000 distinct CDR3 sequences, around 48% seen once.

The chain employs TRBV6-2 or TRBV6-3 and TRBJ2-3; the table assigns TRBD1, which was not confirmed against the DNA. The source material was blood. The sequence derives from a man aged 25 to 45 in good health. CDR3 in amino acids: CASSHSPRVMNTEAFFGQGTQYF.